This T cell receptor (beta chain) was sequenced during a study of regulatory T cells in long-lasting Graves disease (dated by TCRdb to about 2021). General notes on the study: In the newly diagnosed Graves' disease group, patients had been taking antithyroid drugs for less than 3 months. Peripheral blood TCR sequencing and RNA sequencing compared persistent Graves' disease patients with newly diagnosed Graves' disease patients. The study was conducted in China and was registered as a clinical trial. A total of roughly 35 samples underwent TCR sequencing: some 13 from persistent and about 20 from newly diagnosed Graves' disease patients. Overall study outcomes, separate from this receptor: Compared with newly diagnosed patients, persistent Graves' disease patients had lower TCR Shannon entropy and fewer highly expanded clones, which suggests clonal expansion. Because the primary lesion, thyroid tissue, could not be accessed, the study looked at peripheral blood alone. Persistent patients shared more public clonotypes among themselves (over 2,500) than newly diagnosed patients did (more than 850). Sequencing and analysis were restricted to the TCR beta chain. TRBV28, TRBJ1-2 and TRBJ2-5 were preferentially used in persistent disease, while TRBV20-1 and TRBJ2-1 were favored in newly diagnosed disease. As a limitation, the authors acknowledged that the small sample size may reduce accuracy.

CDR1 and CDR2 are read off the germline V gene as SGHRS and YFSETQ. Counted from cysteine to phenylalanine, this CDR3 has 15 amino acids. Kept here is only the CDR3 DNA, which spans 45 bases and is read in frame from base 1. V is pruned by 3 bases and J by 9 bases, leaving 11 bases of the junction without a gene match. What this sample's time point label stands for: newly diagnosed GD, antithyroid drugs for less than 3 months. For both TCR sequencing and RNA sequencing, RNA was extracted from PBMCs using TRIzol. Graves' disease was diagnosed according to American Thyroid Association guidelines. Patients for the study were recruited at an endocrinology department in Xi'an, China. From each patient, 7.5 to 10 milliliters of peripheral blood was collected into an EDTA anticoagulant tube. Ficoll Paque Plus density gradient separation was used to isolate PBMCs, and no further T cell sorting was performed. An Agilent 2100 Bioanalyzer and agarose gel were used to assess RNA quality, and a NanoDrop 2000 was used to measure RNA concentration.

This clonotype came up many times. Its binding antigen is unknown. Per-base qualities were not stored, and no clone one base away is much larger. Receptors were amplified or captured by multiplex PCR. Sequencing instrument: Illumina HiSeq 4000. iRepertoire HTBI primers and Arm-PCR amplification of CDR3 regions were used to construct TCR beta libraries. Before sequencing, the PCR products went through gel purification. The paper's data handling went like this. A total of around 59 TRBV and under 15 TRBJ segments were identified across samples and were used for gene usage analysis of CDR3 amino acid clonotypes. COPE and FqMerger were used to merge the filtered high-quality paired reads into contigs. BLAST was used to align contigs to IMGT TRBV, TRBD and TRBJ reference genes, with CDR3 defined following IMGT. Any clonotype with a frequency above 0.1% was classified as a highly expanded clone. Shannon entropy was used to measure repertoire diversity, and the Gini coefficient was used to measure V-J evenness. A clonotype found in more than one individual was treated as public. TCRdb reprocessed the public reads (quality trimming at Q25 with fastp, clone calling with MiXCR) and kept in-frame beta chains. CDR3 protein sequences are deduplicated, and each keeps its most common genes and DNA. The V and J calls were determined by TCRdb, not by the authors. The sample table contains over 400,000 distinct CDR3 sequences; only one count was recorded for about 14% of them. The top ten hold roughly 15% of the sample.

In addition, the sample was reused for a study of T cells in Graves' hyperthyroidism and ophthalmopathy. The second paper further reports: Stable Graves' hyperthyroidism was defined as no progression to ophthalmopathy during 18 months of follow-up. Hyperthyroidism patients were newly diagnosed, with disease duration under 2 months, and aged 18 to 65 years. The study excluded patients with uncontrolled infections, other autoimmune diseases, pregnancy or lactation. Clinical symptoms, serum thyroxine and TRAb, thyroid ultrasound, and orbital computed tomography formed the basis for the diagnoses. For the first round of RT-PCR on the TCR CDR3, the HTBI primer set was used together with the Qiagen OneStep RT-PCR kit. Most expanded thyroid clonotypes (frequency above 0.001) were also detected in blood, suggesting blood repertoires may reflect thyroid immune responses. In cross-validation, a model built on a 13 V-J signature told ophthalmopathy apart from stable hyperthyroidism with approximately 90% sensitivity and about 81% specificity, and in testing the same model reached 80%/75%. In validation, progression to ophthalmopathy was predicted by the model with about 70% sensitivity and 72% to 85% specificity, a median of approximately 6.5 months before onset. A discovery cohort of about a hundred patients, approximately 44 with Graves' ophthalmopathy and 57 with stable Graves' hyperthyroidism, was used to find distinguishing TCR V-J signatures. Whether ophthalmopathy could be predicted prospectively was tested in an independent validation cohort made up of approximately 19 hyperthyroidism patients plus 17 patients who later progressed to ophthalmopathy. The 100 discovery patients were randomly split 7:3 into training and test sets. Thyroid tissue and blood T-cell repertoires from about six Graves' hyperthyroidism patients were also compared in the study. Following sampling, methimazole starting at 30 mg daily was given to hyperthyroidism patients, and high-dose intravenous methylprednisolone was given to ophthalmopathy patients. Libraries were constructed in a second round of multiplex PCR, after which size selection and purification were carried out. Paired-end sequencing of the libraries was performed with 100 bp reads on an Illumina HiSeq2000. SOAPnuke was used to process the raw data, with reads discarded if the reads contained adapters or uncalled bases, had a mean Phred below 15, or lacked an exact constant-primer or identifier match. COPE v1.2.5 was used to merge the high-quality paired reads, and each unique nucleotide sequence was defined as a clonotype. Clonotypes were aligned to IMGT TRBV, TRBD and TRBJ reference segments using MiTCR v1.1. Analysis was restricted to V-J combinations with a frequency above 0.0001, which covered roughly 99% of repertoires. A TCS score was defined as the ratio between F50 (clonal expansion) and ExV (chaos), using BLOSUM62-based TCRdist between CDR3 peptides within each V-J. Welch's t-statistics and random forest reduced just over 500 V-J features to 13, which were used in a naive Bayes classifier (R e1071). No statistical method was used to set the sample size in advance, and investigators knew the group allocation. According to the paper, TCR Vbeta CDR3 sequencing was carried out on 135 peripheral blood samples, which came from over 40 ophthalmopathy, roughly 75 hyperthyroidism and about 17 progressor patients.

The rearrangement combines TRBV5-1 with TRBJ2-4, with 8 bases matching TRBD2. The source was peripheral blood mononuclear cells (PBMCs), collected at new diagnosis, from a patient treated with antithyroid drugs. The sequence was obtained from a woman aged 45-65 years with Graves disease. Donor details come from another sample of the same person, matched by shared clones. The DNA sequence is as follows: TGCGCCAGCAGCTCGGTCTCGGGAGGGGCTGCCATTCAGTACTTC. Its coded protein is CASSSVSGGAAIQYF. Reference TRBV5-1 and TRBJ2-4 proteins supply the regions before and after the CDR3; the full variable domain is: KAGVTQTPRYLIKTRGQQVTLSCSPISGHRSVSWYQQTPGQGLQFLFEYFSETQRNKGNFPGRFSGRQFSNSRSEMNVSTLELGDSALYLCASSSVSGGAAIQYFGAGTRLSVL.